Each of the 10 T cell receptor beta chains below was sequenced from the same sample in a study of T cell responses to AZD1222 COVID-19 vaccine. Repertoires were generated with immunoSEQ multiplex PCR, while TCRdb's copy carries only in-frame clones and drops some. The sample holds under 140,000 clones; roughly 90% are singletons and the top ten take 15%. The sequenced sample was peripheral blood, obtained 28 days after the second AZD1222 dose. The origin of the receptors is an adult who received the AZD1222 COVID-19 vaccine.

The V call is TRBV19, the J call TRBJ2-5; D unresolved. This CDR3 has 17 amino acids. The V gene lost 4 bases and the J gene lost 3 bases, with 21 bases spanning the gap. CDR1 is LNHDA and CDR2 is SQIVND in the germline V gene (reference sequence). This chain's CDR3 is CASSRVPLGGLEETQYF. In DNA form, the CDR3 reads TGTGCCAGTAGTAGGGTCCCTTTGGGCGGTTTAGAAGAGACCCAGTACTTC.

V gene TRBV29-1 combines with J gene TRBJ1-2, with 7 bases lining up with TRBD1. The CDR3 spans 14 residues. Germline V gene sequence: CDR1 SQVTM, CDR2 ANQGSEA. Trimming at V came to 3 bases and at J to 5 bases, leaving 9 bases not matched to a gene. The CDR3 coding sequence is TGCAGCGTTGACTATATGACAGGGACTTATGGCTACACCTTC. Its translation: CSVDYMTGTYGYTF.

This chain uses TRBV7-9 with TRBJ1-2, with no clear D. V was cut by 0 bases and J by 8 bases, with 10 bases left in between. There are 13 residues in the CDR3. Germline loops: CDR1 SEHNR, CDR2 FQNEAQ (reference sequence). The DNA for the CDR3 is TGTGCCAGCAGCTTAGCCACCCGAGGAGGCTACACCTTC. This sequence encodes CASSLATRGGYTF. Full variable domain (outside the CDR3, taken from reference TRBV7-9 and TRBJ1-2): DTGVSQNPRHKITKRGQNVTFRCDPISEHNRLYWYRQTLGQGPEFLTYFQNEAQLEKSRLLSDRFSAERPKGSFSTLEIQRTEQGDSAMYLCASSLATRGGYTFGSGTRLTVV.

CDR3 DNA: TGTGCCAGCAGCGGGGGACTAGCGGGGCGGTACAGGGCGTTCTTC. The encoded protein is CASSGGLAGRYRAFF. The chain has TRBV11-3 and TRBJ2-1; TRBD2 matches at 13 bases. Germline V gives CDR1 SGHNT, CDR2 YENEEA. With 5 bases clipped from V and 15 bases from J, the junction kept 13 bases outside the gene matches. The CDR3 contains 15 residues. Using reference TRBV11-3 and TRBJ2-1 for the parts outside the CDR3, the full variable domain is EAGVVQSPRYKIIEKKQPVAFWCNPISGHNTLYWYLQNLGQGPELLIRYENEEAVDDSQLPKDRFSAERLKGVDSTLKIQPAELGDSAVYLCASSGGLAGRYRAFFGPGTRLTVL.

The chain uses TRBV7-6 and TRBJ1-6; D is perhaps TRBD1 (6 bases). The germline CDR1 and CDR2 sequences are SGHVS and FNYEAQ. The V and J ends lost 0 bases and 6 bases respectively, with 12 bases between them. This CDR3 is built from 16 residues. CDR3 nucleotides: TGTGCCAGCAGCTTAGCATCGGGGGGCCCTAATTCACCCCTCCACTTT. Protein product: CASSLASGGPNSPLHF.

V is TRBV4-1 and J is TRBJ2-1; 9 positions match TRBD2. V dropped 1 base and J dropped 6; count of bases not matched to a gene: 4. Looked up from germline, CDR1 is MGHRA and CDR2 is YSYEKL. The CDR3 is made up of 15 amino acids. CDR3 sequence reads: CASSQGTAGGNEQFF. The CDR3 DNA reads TGCGCCAGCAGCCAAGGTACAGCGGGGGGCAATGAGCAGTTCTTC.

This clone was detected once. The CDR3: CASSISGDREGTEAFF. The CDR3 nucleotides are TGTGCCAGTAGTATATCTGGGGACAGGGAGGGGACTGAAGCTTTCTTT. The chain employs TRBV19 and TRBJ1-1; 9 bases map to TRBD1. Per germline, CDR1 LNHDA and CDR2 SQIVND (reference sequence). The CDR3 spans 16 residues. V shed 2 bases and J 5 bases; nucleotides not matched to a gene: 9.

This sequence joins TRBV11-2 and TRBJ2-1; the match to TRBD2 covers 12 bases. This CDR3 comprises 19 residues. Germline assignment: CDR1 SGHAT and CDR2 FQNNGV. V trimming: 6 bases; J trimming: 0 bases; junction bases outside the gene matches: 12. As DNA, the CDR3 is TGTGCCAGCAGGGGAGGAGGGACTAGCGGGCTCAGCTCCTACAATGAGCAGTTCTTC. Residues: CASRGGGTSGLSSYNEQFF. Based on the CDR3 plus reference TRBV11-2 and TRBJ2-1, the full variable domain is EAGVAQSPRYKIIEKRQSVAFWCNPISGHATLYWYQQILGQGPKLLIQFQNNGVVDDSQLPKDRFSAERLKGVDSTLKIQPAKLEDSAVYLCASRGGGTSGLSSYNEQFFGPGTRLTVL.

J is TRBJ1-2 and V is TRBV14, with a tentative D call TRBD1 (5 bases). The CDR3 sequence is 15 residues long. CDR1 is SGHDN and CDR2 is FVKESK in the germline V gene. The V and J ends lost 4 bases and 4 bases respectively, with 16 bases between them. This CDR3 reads CASSRDLWDFYGYTF. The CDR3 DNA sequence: TGTGCCAGCAGCCGGGACCTCTGGGACTTCTATGGCTACACCTTC.

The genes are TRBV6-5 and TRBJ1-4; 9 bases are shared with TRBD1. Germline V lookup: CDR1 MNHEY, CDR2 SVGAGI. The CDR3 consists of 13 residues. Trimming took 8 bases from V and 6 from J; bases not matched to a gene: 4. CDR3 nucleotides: TGTGCCAGCCTGGGACAGGGTGATGAAAAACTGTTTTTT. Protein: CASLGQGDEKLFF.